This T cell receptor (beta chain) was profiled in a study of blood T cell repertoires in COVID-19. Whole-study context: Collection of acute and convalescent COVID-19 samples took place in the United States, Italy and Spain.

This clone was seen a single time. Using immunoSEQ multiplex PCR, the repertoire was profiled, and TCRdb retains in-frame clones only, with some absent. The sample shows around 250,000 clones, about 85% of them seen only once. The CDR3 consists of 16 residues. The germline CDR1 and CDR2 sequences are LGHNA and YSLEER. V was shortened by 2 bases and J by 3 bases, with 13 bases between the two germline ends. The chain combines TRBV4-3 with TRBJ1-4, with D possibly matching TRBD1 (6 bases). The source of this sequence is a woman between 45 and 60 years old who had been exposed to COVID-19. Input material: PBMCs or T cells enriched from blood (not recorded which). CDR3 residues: CASSQRGGLANEKLFF. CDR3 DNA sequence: TGCGCCAGCAGCCAAAGGGGGGGGCTAGCTAATGAAAAACTGTTTTTT.